This TCR beta chain is from a study of T-cell memory formation after mild COVID-19. The germline V and J ends were trimmed by 2 bases and 1 base, with 5 bases remaining between them. CDR1 LGHDT and CDR2 YNNKEL come from the germline V gene (reference sequence). There are 13 residues in the CDR3. 5'RACE with constant-segment primers yielded barcoded, UMI-tagged TCR alpha and TCR beta cDNA libraries. MiXCR was run by TCRdb on the 5' RACE reads, yielding one entry per CDR3 protein. The sample holds fewer than 350,000 distinct CDR3 sequences; approximately 19% are singletons and the top ten take around 23%. Study results and caveats: Memory cells collected pre-infection included some clones that later responded, suggesting cross-reactive memory joined.

In regard to this clonotype: What it recognizes is unknown.

The sample consisted of PBMCs or a T cell subset sorted from them (not recorded which). This chain connects TRBV3-1 to TRBJ1-1; D is undetermined. The TCR originated in a man aged 18-30 years who had mild COVID-19 (a few samples of this study predate the infection). Cell type and time point are not known. The CDR3 DNA follows: TGTGCCAGCAGCCAACATGCGAACACTGAAGCTTTCTTT. Translated, it gives CASSQHANTEAFF.